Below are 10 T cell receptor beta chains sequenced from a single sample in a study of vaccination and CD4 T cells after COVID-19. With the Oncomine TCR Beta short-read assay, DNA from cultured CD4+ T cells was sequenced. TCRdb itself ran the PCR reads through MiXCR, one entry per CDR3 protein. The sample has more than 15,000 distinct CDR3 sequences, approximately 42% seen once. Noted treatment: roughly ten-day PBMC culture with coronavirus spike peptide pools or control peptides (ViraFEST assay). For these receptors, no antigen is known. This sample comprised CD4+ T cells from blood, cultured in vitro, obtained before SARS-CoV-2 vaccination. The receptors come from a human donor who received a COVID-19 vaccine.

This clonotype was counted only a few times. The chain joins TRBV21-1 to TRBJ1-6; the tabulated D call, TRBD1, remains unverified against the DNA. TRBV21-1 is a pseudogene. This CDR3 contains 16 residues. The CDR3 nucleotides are TGTGCCAGCAGCAGAGTTGGACAGGGGGAAAGATCACCCCTCCACTTT. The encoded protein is CASSRVGQGERSPLHF.

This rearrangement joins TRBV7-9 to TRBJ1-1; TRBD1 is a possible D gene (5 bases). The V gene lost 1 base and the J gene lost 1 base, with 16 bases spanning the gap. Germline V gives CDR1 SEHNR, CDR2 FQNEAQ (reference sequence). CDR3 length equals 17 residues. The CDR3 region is CASSLGRGGRGNTEAFF. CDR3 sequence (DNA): TGTGCCAGCAGCTTAGGCCGTGGTGGTAGGGGGAACACTGAAGCTTTCTTT.

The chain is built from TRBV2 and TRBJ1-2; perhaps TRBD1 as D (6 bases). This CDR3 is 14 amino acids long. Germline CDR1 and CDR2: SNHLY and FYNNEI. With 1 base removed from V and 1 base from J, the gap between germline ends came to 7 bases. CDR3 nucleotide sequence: TGTGCCAGCAGTGAAGGCAGGGGTAACTATGGCTACACCTTC. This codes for CASSEGRGNYGYTF. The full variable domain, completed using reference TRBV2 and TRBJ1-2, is EPEVTQTPSHQVTQMGQEVILRCVPISNHLYFYWYRQILGQKVEFLVSFYNNEISEKSEIFDDQFSVERPDGSNFTLKIRSTKLEDSAMYFCASSEGRGNYGYTFGSGTRLTVV.

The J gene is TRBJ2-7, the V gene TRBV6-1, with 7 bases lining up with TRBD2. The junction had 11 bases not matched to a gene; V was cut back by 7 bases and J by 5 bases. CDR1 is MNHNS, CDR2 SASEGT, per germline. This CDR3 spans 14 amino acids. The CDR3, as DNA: TGTGCCAGCACTGGGACTATCCTTCCCCACGAGCAGTACTTC. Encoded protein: CASTGTILPHEQYF.

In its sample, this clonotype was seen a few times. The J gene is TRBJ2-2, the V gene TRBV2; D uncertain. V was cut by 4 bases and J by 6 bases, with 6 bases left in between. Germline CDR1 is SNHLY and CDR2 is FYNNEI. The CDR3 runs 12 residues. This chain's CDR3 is CASSGAPGELFF. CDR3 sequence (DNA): TGTGCCAGCAGTGGGGCCCCCGGGGAGCTGTTTTTT.

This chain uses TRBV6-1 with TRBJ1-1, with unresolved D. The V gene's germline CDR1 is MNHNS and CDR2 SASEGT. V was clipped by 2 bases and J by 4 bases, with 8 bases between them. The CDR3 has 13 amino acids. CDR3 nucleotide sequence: TGTGCCAGCAGTGAAAGTTGGACCACTGAAGCTTTCTTT. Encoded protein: CASSESWTTEAFF.

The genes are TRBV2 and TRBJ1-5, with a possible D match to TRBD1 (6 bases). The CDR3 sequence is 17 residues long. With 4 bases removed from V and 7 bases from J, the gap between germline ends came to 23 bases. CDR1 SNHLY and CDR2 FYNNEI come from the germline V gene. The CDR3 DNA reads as TGTGCCAGCAGTGGTATCGGGGGCTCTGTGTTAGGGCAGCCCCAGCATTTT. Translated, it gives CASSGIGGSVLGQPQHF.

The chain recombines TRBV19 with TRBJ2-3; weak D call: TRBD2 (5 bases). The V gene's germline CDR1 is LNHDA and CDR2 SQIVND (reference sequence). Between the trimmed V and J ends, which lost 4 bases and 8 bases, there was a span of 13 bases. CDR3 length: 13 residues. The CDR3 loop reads CASSTTFGGTQYF. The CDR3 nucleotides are TGTGCCAGTAGTACAACTTTTGGAGGTACGCAGTATTTT.

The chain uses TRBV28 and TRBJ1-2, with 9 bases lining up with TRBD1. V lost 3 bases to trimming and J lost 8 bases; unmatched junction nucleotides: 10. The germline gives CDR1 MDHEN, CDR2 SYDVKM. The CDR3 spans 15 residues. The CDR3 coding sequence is TGTGCCAGCAGTTTCACGGACAGGGGTGTAAGCGGCTACACCTTC. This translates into CASSFTDRGVSGYTF.

The CDR3 DNA follows: TGTGCCACCAGGCGGGGGGACCGCGACTATGGCTACACCTTC. Translating it yields CATRRGDRDYGYTF. The chain carries TRBV15 and TRBJ1-2; perhaps TRBD1 as D (5 bases). The length of the CDR3 is 14 residues. Germline CDR1 and CDR2: LNHNV and YYDKDF (reference sequence). Trimming cost V 6 bases and J 3 bases, with 14 bases left between them.